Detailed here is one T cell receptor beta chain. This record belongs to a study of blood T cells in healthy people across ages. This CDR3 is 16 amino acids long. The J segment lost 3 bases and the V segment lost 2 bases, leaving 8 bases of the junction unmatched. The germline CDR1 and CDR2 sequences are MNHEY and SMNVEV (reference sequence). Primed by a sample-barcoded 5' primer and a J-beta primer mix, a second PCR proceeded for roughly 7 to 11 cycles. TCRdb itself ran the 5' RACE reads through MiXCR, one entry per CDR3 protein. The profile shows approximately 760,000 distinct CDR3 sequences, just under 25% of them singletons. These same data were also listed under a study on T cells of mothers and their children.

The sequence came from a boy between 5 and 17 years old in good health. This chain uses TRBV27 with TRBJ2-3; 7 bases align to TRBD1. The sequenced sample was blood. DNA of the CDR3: TGTGCCAGCAGTTTAATCCAGGGGGAACCGACAGATACGCAGTATTTT. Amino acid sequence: CASSLIQGEPTDTQYF.